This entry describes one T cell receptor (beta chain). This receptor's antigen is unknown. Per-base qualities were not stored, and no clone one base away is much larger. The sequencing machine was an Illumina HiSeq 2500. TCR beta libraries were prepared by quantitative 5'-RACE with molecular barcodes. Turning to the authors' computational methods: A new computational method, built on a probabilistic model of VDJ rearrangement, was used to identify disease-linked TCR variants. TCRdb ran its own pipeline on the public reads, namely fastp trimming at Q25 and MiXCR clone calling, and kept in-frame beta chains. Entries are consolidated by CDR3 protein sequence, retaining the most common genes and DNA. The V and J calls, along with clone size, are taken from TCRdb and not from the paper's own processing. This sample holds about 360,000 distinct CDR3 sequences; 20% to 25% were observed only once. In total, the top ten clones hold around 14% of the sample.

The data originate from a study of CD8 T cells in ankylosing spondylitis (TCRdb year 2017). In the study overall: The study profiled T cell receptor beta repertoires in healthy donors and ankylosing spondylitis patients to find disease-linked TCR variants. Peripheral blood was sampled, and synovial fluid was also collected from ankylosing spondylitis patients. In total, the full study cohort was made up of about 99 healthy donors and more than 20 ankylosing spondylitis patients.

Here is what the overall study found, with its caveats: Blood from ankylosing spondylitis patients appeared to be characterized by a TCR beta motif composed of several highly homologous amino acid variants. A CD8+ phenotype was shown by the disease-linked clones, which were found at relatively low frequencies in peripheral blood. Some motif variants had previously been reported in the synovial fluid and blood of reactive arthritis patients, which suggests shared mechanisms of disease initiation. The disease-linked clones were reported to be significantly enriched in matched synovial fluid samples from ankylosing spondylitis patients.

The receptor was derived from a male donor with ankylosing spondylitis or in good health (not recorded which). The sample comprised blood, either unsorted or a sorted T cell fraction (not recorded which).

The CDR3 sequence is CAITETGELFF. DNA sequence: TGTGCCATCACCGAAACCGGGGAGCTGTTTTTT. The chain employs TRBV10-3 and TRBJ2-2; the D segment cannot be called with confidence. Relative to germline, V is 7 bases shorter and J is 5 bases shorter, with 5 bases between their ends. Looking up the germline V gene yields CDR1 ENHRY and CDR2 SYGVKD. The CDR3 measures 11 amino acids from cysteine to phenylalanine. The only DNA kept is the CDR3, 33 bases in frame from the first base.